The 27 T cell receptor beta chains below come from one sample, sequenced in a study of OX40 agonist ivuxolimab in advanced cancers. Assay: immunoSEQ multiplex PCR; the TCRdb copy retains only in-frame clones and omits some. The sample records around 31,000 clones, 70% to 90% being singletons. Sequenced here: CD4+ or CD8+ T cells sorted from blood, sampled in a trial of the OX40 agonist ivuxolimab. The receptors stem from an adult with an advanced solid tumor such as melanoma, head and neck, liver or kidney cancer.

This clone was recorded a few times. The chain couples TRBV27 to TRBJ2-1, with no clear D. Deletions cut 1 base from V and 7 bases from J, with 26 bases between. CDR1 and CDR2 from the germline V gene are MNHEY and SMNVEV (reference sequence). The CDR3 contains 19 residues. CDR3 region: CASSLFPSIGPTNLNEQFF. Written as DNA, the CDR3 is TGTGCCAGCAGTTTATTTCCCTCCATCGGCCCAACAAACCTAAATGAGCAGTTCTTC.

This rearrangement joins TRBV28 to TRBJ1-2; D is unclear. V was trimmed by 2 bases and J by 2 bases, leaving 6 bases between them. The V gene's germline CDR1 is MDHEN and CDR2 SYDVKM. The CDR3 covers 13 residues. CDR3 DNA sequence: TGTGCCAGCAGTTTAGGGGTGAACTATGGCTACACCTTC. Translated: CASSLGVNYGYTF.

This clone was observed once. The chain employs TRBV10-3 and TRBJ2-2; 9 nucleotides match TRBD2. CDR3 length: 17 residues. Per germline, CDR1 ENHRY and CDR2 SYGVKD. V shed 4 bases, J shed 2 bases, and the junction held 8 bases outside the gene matches. The CDR3 nucleotides are TGTGCCATCAGTGTTTCTAGCGGGACCACTAACACCGGGGAGCTGTTTTTT. This sequence encodes CAISVSSGTTNTGELFF.

The gene calls are TRBV6-1 and TRBJ2-2; D possibly corresponds to TRBD2 (6 bases). The CDR3 is 13 residues long. The germline CDR1 and CDR2 sequences are MNHNS and SASEGT. Trimming cost V 4 bases and J 3 bases, with 6 bases left between them. CDR3 nucleotides: TGTGCCAGCAGTGCTAGCGACACCGGGGAGCTGTTTTTT. Its protein product is CASSASDTGELFF.

The gene calls are TRBV28 and TRBJ2-7; 11 bases map to TRBD2. Trimming at V came to 6 bases and at J to 2 bases, leaving 3 bases not matched to a gene. CDR3 length: 14 amino acids. Germline V gene lookup returns CDR1 MDHEN and CDR2 SYDVKM. CDR3 protein: CASSPGLAAYEQYF. CDR3 coding DNA: TGTGCCAGCAGCCCGGGACTAGCGGCCTACGAGCAGTACTTC.

The chain is built from TRBV30 and TRBJ2-7, with 7 bases that match TRBD2. This CDR3 has 11 residues. The germline CDR1 and CDR2 sequences are GTSNPN and SVGIG (reference sequence). The V gene end was trimmed by 4 bases and the J gene end by 3 bases; junction bases not matched to a gene: 0. The CDR3 here is CAWTSGYEQYF. The CDR3 DNA follows: TGTGCCTGGACTAGCGGCTACGAGCAGTACTTC.

This clone occurred once. The chain recombines TRBV29-1 with TRBJ1-2; 9 bases are shared with TRBD1. CDR1 is SQVTM and CDR2 is ANQGSEA in the germline V gene. The J segment lost 6 bases and the V segment lost 6 bases, leaving 5 bases of the junction unmatched. This CDR3 comprises 12 residues. This chain's CDR3 is CSVRGDRDGYTF. The CDR3 nucleotides are TGCAGCGTAAGGGGGGACAGGGATGGCTACACCTTC.

The chain is built from TRBV28 and TRBJ2-7; D ambiguous. Germline V gene lookup returns CDR1 MDHEN and CDR2 SYDVKM. The CDR3 contains 13 residues. Trimming pared 5 bases from V and 5 bases from J, leaving 13 bases between. The chain's CDR3 is CASSLARPDEQYF. The CDR3 nucleotides are TGTGCCAGCAGTCTCGCGAGGCCCGACGAGCAGTACTTC. The whole variable domain, remainder taken from reference TRBV28 and TRBJ2-7, is DVKVTQSSRYLVKRTGEKVFLECVQDMDHENMFWYRQDPGLGLRLIYFSYDVKMKEKGDIPEGYSVSREKKERFSLILESASTNQTSMYLCASSLARPDEQYFGPGTRLTVT.

The gene calls are TRBV20-1 and TRBJ1-2, with no clear D. V lost 4 bases to trimming and J lost 5 bases, with 8 bases between them. The CDR3 loop spans 11 amino acids. Germline CDR1 DFQATT, CDR2 SNEGSKA (reference sequence). This CDR3 reads CSANKPYGYTF. The CDR3 DNA sequence: TGCAGTGCTAATAAACCTTATGGCTACACCTTC.

This chain connects TRBV7-9 to TRBJ2-7; TRBD2 agrees at 13 bases. V gave up 4 bases and J gave up 3 bases; unmatched junction bases: 6. CDR3 length: 16 residues. Germline CDR1 and CDR2: SEHNR and FQNEAQ (reference sequence). The CDR3 sequence: CASSSGLAGVVYEQYF. CDR3 DNA sequence: TGTGCCAGCAGCTCAGGACTAGCGGGAGTCGTCTACGAGCAGTACTTC.

This clone was seen only once. The chain joins TRBV28 to TRBJ2-7, with 7 bases that match TRBD2. Germline V gene data show CDR1 as MDHEN and CDR2 as SYDVKM. The CDR3 contains 15 residues. V dropped 2 bases and J dropped 4; count of bases not matched to a gene: 8. CDR3 loop: CASSLGREVVYEQYF. The DNA of the CDR3 is TGTGCCAGCAGTTTAGGACGGGAGGTGGTTTACGAGCAGTACTTC.

The chain combines TRBV4-3 with TRBJ2-1; the D call may be TRBD1 or TRBD2 (6 bases each). Trimming shortened V by 1 base and J by 1 base, and 14 bases separated the two germline ends. Germline CDR1 and CDR2: LGHNA and YSLEER. The CDR3 totals 17 residues. The CDR3 loop reads CASSQVGGTISYNEQFF. CDR3 nucleotides: TGCGCCAGCAGCCAAGTGGGCGGGACAATTTCCTACAATGAGCAGTTCTTC.

This chain connects TRBV9 to TRBJ2-2; TRBD1 agrees at 7 bases. Germline trimming cut 3 bases from V and 0 bases from J; bases unmatched to any gene: 8. CDR1 SGDLS and CDR2 YYNGEE come from the germline V gene. This CDR3 has 17 amino acids. The CDR3 DNA is TGTGCCAGCAGCGCCTCTAGGGACAGTCCGAACACCGGGGAGCTGTTTTTT. This sequence encodes CASSASRDSPNTGELFF.

V and J are TRBV29-1 and TRBJ2-2; a weak D match, TRBD2 (6 bases). The germline V gene has CDR1 SQVTM and CDR2 ANQGSEA. The CDR3 totals 14 residues. Trimming took off 0 bases at V and 4 bases at J, with 9 bases between the two ends. In DNA, the CDR3 is TGCAGCGTTGAAGACGGGGGTGGCACCGGGGAGCTGTTTTTT. It yields the protein CSVEDGGGTGELFF.

The chain recombines TRBV28 with TRBJ2-2, with unresolved D. The V and J ends lost 2 bases and 6 bases respectively, with 10 bases between them. The CDR3 extends over 14 amino acids. Per the germline V gene, CDR1 is MDHEN and CDR2 is SYDVKM. DNA of the CDR3: TGTGCCAGCAGTTTAAGGTTGCGGTCCGGGGAGCTGTTTTTT. Amino acids: CASSLRLRSGELFF.

This rearrangement joins TRBV6-5 to TRBJ2-7; TRBD2 is a possible D gene (7 bases). This CDR3 spans 14 amino acids. Germline CDR1 and CDR2: MNHEY and SVGAGI. V lost 0 bases and J lost 5, with 11 bases in between. CDR3: CASSYSGGPNEQYF. CDR3 nucleotide sequence: TGTGCCAGCAGTTACTCGGGGGGGCCTAACGAGCAGTACTTC.

The CDR3 protein is CAWRARTGLGTEAFF. DNA for the CDR3: TGTGCCTGGAGAGCCAGGACAGGGCTTGGGACTGAAGCTTTCTTT. J is TRBJ1-1 and V is TRBV30; 8 bases fit TRBD1. CDR1 is GTSNPN and CDR2 is SVGIG in the germline V gene (reference sequence). This CDR3 is 15 amino acids long. After removal of 3 bases from V and 5 bases from J, the junction contained 11 bases not matched to a gene. Variable domain in full (rest from reference TRBV30 and TRBJ1-1): SQTIHQWPATLVQPVGSPLSLECTVEGTSNPNLYWYRQAAGRGLQLLFYSVGIGQISSEVPQNLSASRPQDRQFILSSKKLLLSDSGFYLCAWRARTGLGTEAFFGQGTRLTVV.

This chain links TRBV27 with TRBJ2-3; TRBD2 agrees at 8 bases. The CDR3 length is 16 residues. The V gene's germline CDR1 is MNHEY and CDR2 SMNVEV (reference sequence). The ends lost 1 base at V and 1 base at J; junction bases unmatched: 4. CDR3: CASSLWAGGRTDTQYF. CDR3 nucleotide sequence: TGTGCCAGCAGTTTATGGGCGGGAGGACGCACAGATACGCAGTATTTT.

The V gene is TRBV13, the J gene TRBJ1-2; D gene uncertain. Germline V gene lookup returns CDR1 PRHDT and CDR2 FYEKMQ (reference sequence). The V and J ends lost 0 bases and 1 base respectively, with 6 bases between them. The CDR3 is 14 residues long. The CDR3 bases are TGTGCCAGCAGCTTAGGGGGCAGTAACTATGGCTACACCTTC. Protein product: CASSLGGSNYGYTF.

Turning to this clone: Germline and junction disagree at one end, which may indicate a read error. The gene calls are TRBV7-7 and TRBJ2-1, with 8 nucleotides matching TRBD1. CDR1 is SSHAT and CDR2 is FNYEAQ in the germline V gene (reference sequence). The CDR3 is 15 amino acids. CDR3 in amino acids: CASSLARGRRDEQFF. The CDR3 bases are TGTGCTAGCAGCTTAGCCAGGGGGCGGAGGGATGAGCAGTTCTTC. Full variable domain (remainder filled in from reference TRBV7-7 and TRBJ2-1): GAGVSQSPRYKVTKRGQDVTLRCDPISSHATLYWYQQALGQGPEFLTYFNYEAQPDKSGLPSDRFSAERPEGSISTLTIQRTEQRDSAMYRCASSLARGRRDEQFFGPGTRLTVL.

The rearrangement joins TRBV7-2 to TRBJ2-1, with 8 bases identical to TRBD2. CDR3 length: 14 residues. CDR1 and CDR2 (germline): SGHTA, FQGNSA. Germline trimming cut 5 bases from V and 5 bases from J; bases unmatched to any gene: 5. As DNA, the CDR3 is TGTGCCAGCAGCGCGGGAGGCTGGCACAATGAGCAGTTCTTC. Its protein is CASSAGGWHNEQFF.

This chain connects TRBV7-2 to TRBJ2-1; 11 nucleotides align to TRBD2. Per the germline V gene, CDR1 is SGHTA and CDR2 is FQGNSA. The junction had 6 bases not matched to a gene; V was cut back by 5 bases and J by 3 bases. The CDR3 length is 16 residues. CDR3 amino acids: CASSLTSGRSYNEQFF. Here the CDR3 DNA reads TGTGCCAGCAGCCTAACTAGCGGGAGAAGCTACAATGAGCAGTTCTTC.

The chain joins TRBV2 to TRBJ2-1; the D is unclear. The V end lost 10 bases, the J end lost 1 base, and 14 bases lay between the germline ends. This CDR3 comprises 14 residues. Germline loops: CDR1 SNHLY, CDR2 FYNNEI. DNA for the CDR3: TGTGCCACCAACTTCGGTGTATCCTACAATGAGCAGTTCTTC. This sequence encodes CATNFGVSYNEQFF.

The V call is TRBV28, the J call TRBJ2-7; 7 bases line up with TRBD1. With 4 bases clipped from V and 7 bases from J, the junction kept 13 bases outside the gene matches. Germline V gives CDR1 MDHEN, CDR2 SYDVKM. This CDR3 has 15 amino acids. For the CDR3, the DNA is TGTGCCAGCAGTTCTTCCCGAGGGGGCGCTGGGGAGCAGTACTTC. As protein: CASSSSRGGAGEQYF.

This chain links TRBV2 with TRBJ2-2; 10 bases are a match to TRBD2. The CDR3 covers 15 residues. After removal of 4 bases from V and 10 bases from J, the junction contained 9 bases not matched to a gene. Germline assignment: CDR1 SNHLY and CDR2 FYNNEI. The CDR3 DNA reads as TGTGCCAGCAGTGGGCTAGCGGGAGTGTTTGAGGAGCTGTTTTTT. Translation: CASSGLAGVFEELFF.

V is TRBV29-1 and J is TRBJ2-5; TRBD1 matches at 7 bases. Trimming cost V 3 bases and J 0 bases; bases outside gene matches: 1. The V gene's germline CDR1 is SQVTM and CDR2 ANQGSEA. The CDR3 has 13 amino acids. CDR3 coding DNA: TGCAGCGTTGAGGGACAGAACCAAGAGACCCAGTACTTC. Its protein is CSVEGQNQETQYF.

The V gene is TRBV29-1, the J gene TRBJ2-1; D is unresolved. The V gene lost 4 bases and the J gene lost 3 bases, with 7 bases spanning the gap. The CDR3 loop spans 12 amino acids. Per the germline V gene, CDR1 is SQVTM and CDR2 is ANQGSEA. CDR3: CSVGRGYNEQFF. The CDR3 region has the DNA TGCAGCGTTGGACGAGGCTACAATGAGCAGTTCTTC.